This T cell receptor beta chain is drawn from a study of blood T cells in healthy people across ages. Findings and limits, study-wide: TCR beta diversity per million T cells fell roughly linearly with age. Both higher diversity and more naive CD4+ cells marked long-lived donors when set against aged donors.

A word on this clonotype: Antigen: not known.

The germline V gene encodes CDR1 MNHNS and CDR2 SASEGT. Between the trimmed V and J ends, which lost 3 bases and 6 bases, there was a span of 11 bases. The CDR3 spans 13 residues. A J-beta primer mix and a sample-barcoded 5' primer were used in a second PCR of roughly 7 to 12 cycles. A single record per CDR3 protein comes from TCRdb applying MiXCR to the 5' RACE reads. Among around 780,000 distinct CDR3 sequences listed, roughly 50% were seen once. This chain connects TRBV6-1 to TRBJ1-2; D not certain. Sequencing was performed on blood. This TCR was sampled from a man aged 40-50 years in good health. This CDR3 reads CASSEREIHGYTF. The CDR3 DNA reads TGTGCCAGCAGTGAGAGGGAGATTCATGGCTACACCTTC.